A selection of T cell receptor beta chains follows, all from one sample in a study of T cell responses to AZD1222 COVID-19 vaccine. Assay used: immunoSEQ multiplex PCR; TCRdb lists only in-frame clones, some missing. Among more than 100,000 clones listed, roughly nine tenths were seen once. Sequencing used peripheral blood, obtained on day 0 of AZD1222 vaccination. These receptors all stem from an adult in good health. Both conserved end residues are trimmed from each CDR3. Each record gives: CDR3 length, J gene, V gene, CDR3 protein.

length: 11; J: TRBJ2-5; V: TRBV25-1; CDR3: ASAGQNQETQY
length: 11; J: TRBJ1-6; V: TRBV11-3; CDR3: ASSLGYNSPLH
length: 11; J: TRBJ1-5; V: TRBV6-5; CDR3: ASLGQSDQPQH
length: 15; J: TRBJ1-4; V: TRBV5-1; CDR3: ASSFEGQGMSNEKLF
length: 14; J: TRBJ2-1; V: TRBV7-7; CDR3: ASSPATGASYNEQF
length: 13; J: TRBJ1-1; V: TRBV6-5; CDR3: ASSYGSAMNTEAF
length: 12; J: TRBJ1-2; V: TRBV5-1; CDR3: ASGPTAANYGYT
length: 10; J: TRBJ1-1; V: TRBV12-3/TRBV12-4; CDR3: ASSPDIGEAF
length: 12; J: TRBJ1-5; V: TRBV19; CDR3: ASSTVSARQPQH
length: 10; J: TRBJ2-2; V: TRBV11-3; CDR3: ASSLLEGELF
length: 11; J: TRBJ2-7; V: TRBV6-5; CDR3: ASSSDRGYEQY
length: 11; J: TRBJ1-1; V: TRBV11-3; CDR3: ASSLAQGGEAF
length: 13; J: TRBJ1-3; V: TRBV30; CDR3: AWRRQGAPGNTIY
length: 13; J: TRBJ2-1; V: TRBV19; CDR3: ASSSPGQVELKQF
length: 11; J: TRBJ2-1; V: TRBV9; CDR3: ASSVAPRYEQF
length: 13; J: TRBJ2-3; V: TRBV24-1; CDR3: ATSDLGRGTDTQY
length: 14; J: TRBJ2-7; V: TRBV6-6; CDR3: ASRPTGAVSSYEQY
length: 12; J: TRBJ1-1; V: TRBV4-1; CDR3: ASSHLGRNTEAF
length: 17; J: TRBJ1-3; V: TRBV11-3; CDR3: ASPYRDSLLPRSGNTIY
length: 8; J: TRBJ1-5; V: TRBV3-1/TRBV3-2; CDR3: ASSHPPQH
length: 13; J: TRBJ2-3; V: TRBV18; CDR3: ASSPAGGAADTQY
length: 12; J: TRBJ1-2; V: TRBV5-1; CDR3: ASSGGAARDGYT
length: 13; J: TRBJ2-7; V: TRBV7-6; CDR3: ASSSSTGKGSEQY
length: 13; J: TRBJ1-5; V: TRBV9; CDR3: ASSPADSHNQPQH
length: 12; J: TRBJ2-1; V: TRBV7-2; CDR3: ASSLVAGVDEQF
length: 13; J: TRBJ1-1; V: TRBV7-9; CDR3: ASSLAASQNTEAF
length: 13; J: TRBJ1-3; V: TRBV19; CDR3: ASRMTAISGNTIY
length: 10; J: TRBJ1-2; V: TRBV19; CDR3: ASSTWVDGYT
length: 13; J: TRBJ2-2; V: TRBV27; CDR3: ASSSLQGADGELF
length: 16; J: TRBJ2-1; V: TRBV6-4; CDR3: ASSESGASGGEYNEQF
length: 11; J: TRBJ2-3; V: TRBV11-2; CDR3: ASSFNGRPQPY
length: 12; J: TRBJ1-1; V: TRBV11-3; CDR3: ASSLDGENTEAF
length: 9; J: TRBJ1-1; V: TRBV30; CDR3: AWSPGTEAF
length: 13; J: TRBJ1-1; V: TRBV30; CDR3: AWRAGTGGITEAF
length: 13; J: TRBJ1-2; V: TRBV10-3; CDR3: AISYRDRGTYGYT
length: 18; J: TRBJ2-3; V: TRBV4-1; CDR3: ASSQDRGLAGVGGTDTQY
length: 10; J: TRBJ1-5; V: TRBV29-1; CDR3: SVGGRDQPQH
length: 9; J: TRBJ1-1; V: TRBV19; CDR3: ACHAPVGTF
length: 12; J: TRBJ1-2; V: TRBV7-8; CDR3: ASSLAEELYGYT
length: 14; J: TRBJ2-1; V: TRBV28; CDR3: ASSYPRLAGLNEQF
length: 14; J: TRBJ1-4; V: TRBV7-6; CDR3: ASSPFGAATNEKLF
length: 13; J: TRBJ2-2; V: TRBV13; CDR3: ASSLNLAGAGELF
length: 13; J: TRBJ1-1; V: TRBV18; CDR3: ASSPTGSLNTEAF
length: 11; J: TRBJ1-5; V: TRBV11-1; CDR3: ASSLGINQPQH
length: 12; J: TRBJ2-1; V: TRBV6-5; CDR3: ASRRGQGVNEQF
length: 11; J: TRBJ2-7; V: TRBV3-1/TRBV3-2; CDR3: ASSQARVGEQY
length: 13; J: TRBJ2-7; V: TRBV7-3; CDR3: ASSAFTRSSYEQY
length: 12; J: TRBJ1-2; V: TRBV2; CDR3: ASSETGQGYGYT
length: 12; J: TRBJ1-4; V: TRBV5-4; CDR3: ASSSEPNNEKLF
length: 12; J: TRBJ1-2; V: TRBV27; CDR3: ASSLRAPNYGYT
length: 14; J: TRBJ1-5; V: TRBV6-2/TRBV6-3; CDR3: ASSLSIIRGRQPQH